The T cell receptor beta chain described here comes from a study of control samples from healthy donors and cancer patients. Sequencing used immunoSEQ multiplex PCR; TCRdb keeps in-frame clones, though not all of them. This table has 120,000 to 150,000 clones, more than 90% appearing once. Germline values: CDR1 SNHLY, CDR2 FYNNEI. The CDR3 length is 13 residues. After removal of 6 bases from V and 6 bases from J, the junction contained 7 bases not matched to a gene. This TCR was recovered from a young man in good health. The V and J genes are TRBV2 and TRBJ1-2; 7 bases line up with TRBD1. Material for sequencing was blood. CDR3 bases: TGTGCCAGCAGCGGAGACAGGGAGGATGGCTACACCTTC. Translated, it gives CASSGDREDGYTF.